These 25 T cell receptor beta chains share one sample of origin, sequenced in a study of blood T cell repertoires in COVID-19. Profiling relied on immunoSEQ multiplex PCR, and the TCRdb table lists in-frame clones only, not all of them. The sample carries 140,000 to 150,000 clones, under 90% recorded once. The sample consisted of peripheral blood. These receptor sequences come from an older man who had recovered from COVID-19.

The V gene is TRBV5-4, the J gene TRBJ2-7; D possibly corresponds to TRBD1 (5 bases). Germline assignment: CDR1 SGHNT and CDR2 YYREEE (reference sequence). The CDR3 is 16 amino acids. V was shortened by 4 bases and J by 3 bases, with 20 bases between the two germline ends. The CDR3 sequence: CASSGRQGSGFYEQYF. CDR3 sequence (DNA): TGTGCCAGCAGCGGCCGTCAGGGTTCTGGTTTCTACGAGCAGTACTTC.

The V gene is TRBV10-2, the J gene TRBJ1-1; no clear D. V lost 3 bases, J lost 10 bases, and 12 bases lay in between. CDR3 size: 12 residues. CDR1 and CDR2 from the germline V gene are WSHSY and SAAADI. CDR3 bases: TGCGCCAGCAGTGATGGGAGAGTGTCAGCTTTCTTT. It specifies CASSDGRVSAFF.

This rearrangement joins TRBV29-1 to TRBJ1-2, with 7 bases lining up with TRBD1. CDR1 SQVTM and CDR2 ANQGSEA come from the germline V gene. The CDR3 loop spans 17 amino acids. The junction had 15 bases not matched to a gene; V was cut back by 1 base and J by 4 bases. The CDR3 loop reads CSVEGPDRPLSSYGYTF. CDR3 DNA sequence: TGCAGCGTTGAAGGTCCGGACAGGCCCCTTAGTAGCTATGGCTACACCTTC.

The genes are TRBV3-1 (or the pseudogene TRBV3-2) and TRBJ2-4; 10 nucleotides match TRBD2. The V and J ends lost 1 base and 6 bases, in that order; junction bases with no gene match: 9. Per the germline V gene, CDR1 is LGHDT and CDR2 is YNNKEL (reference sequence). This CDR3 spans 17 amino acids. The CDR3 DNA reads as TGTGCCAGCAGCCAAGGGCTGAGCGGGAGGGGGGGAAACATTCAGTACTTC. This sequence encodes CASSQGLSGRGGNIQYF.

V usage is TRBV20-1 and J usage is TRBJ2-1, with 10 bases matching TRBD2. Unmatched junction bases numbered 0, after V lost 7 bases and J lost 6 bases. CDR1 and CDR2 from the germline V gene are DFQATT and SNEGSKA (reference sequence). This CDR3 contains 11 residues. The DNA for the CDR3 is TGCAGTGGGACTAGCGGCAATGAGCAGTTCTTC. Translation: CSGTSGNEQFF.

This chain uses TRBV5-4 with TRBJ2-6, with 7 bases lining up with TRBD1. The CDR3 consists of 15 residues. V was pared by 2 bases and J by 4 bases, with 3 bases of the junction left unmatched. CDR1 and CDR2 from the germline V gene are SGHNT and YYREEE (reference sequence). CDR3 sequence reads: CASSFKGAGANVLTF. Written as DNA, the CDR3 is TGTGCCAGCAGCTTTAAGGGGGCCGGGGCCAACGTCCTGACTTTC.

This chain connects TRBV6-2 or TRBV6-3 to TRBJ2-1; tentative D call: TRBD2 (7 bases). Germline values: CDR1 MNHEY, CDR2 SVGEGT. The CDR3 length is 16 residues. V was cut by 2 bases and J by 8 bases, with 19 bases left in between. CDR3 DNA: TGTGCCAGCAGTTACCAAGGGGGACTAACTCTGGATGAGCAGTTCTTC. Protein: CASSYQGGLTLDEQFF.

The rearrangement uses TRBV27 and TRBJ1-2; D unclear. The germline CDR1 and CDR2 sequences are MNHEY and SMNVEV (reference sequence). Trimming removed 8 bases from V and 5 bases from J, with 12 bases in between. This CDR3 is built from 12 residues. The CDR3 nucleotides read TGTGCCAGCGGAACCCGCGGTTATGGCTACACCTTC. As protein: CASGTRGYGYTF.

This chain uses TRBV19 with TRBJ1-6; D remains unclear. The CDR3 is made up of 12 amino acids. Trimming cost V 2 bases and J 7 bases, with 3 bases left between them. Germline CDR1 LNHDA, CDR2 SQIVND (reference sequence). This CDR3 reads CASSIQNSPLHF. The CDR3 DNA follows: TGTGCCAGTAGTATACAAAATTCACCCCTCCACTTT.

This clone was seen only a few times. The chain recombines TRBV2 with TRBJ1-6, with 7 bases aligning to TRBD1. The ends lost 7 bases at V and 5 bases at J; junction bases unmatched: 8. In germline, CDR1 is SNHLY, CDR2 FYNNEI. The CDR3 covers 15 residues. The chain's CDR3 is CASTSRGENNSPLHF. The CDR3 DNA follows: TGTGCCAGCACGAGCAGGGGGGAGAATAATTCACCCCTCCACTTT.

The chain uses TRBV27 and TRBJ1-2; 9 nucleotides match TRBD1. J was trimmed by 4 bases and V by 2 bases; bases with no gene match: 5. Germline loops: CDR1 MNHEY, CDR2 SMNVEV (reference sequence). CDR3 length: 15 amino acids. The CDR3 region has the DNA TGTGCCAGCAGTTTAGCGGGACAGGGAGCCTATGGCTACACCTTC. Translation: CASSLAGQGAYGYTF.

The chain employs TRBV15 and TRBJ2-5; a weak D match, TRBD1 (5 bases). Germline V gene lookup returns CDR1 LNHNV and CDR2 YYDKDF (reference sequence). V lost 11 bases, J lost 0 bases, and 7 bases lay in between. The CDR3 has 11 amino acids. CDR3 nucleotides: TGTGCCTACAGGTACCAAGAGACCCAGTACTTC. The encoded protein is CAYRYQETQYF.

This clone was seen just once. The V call is TRBV27, the J call TRBJ2-1, with 11 bases lining up with TRBD2. The junction had 5 bases not matched to a gene; V was cut back by 3 bases and J by 7 bases. Germline V gives CDR1 MNHEY, CDR2 SMNVEV (reference sequence). The CDR3 runs 15 residues. CDR3 residues: CASSLTSGAGNEQFF. CDR3 coding DNA: TGTGCCAGCAGTTTGACTAGCGGGGCTGGGAATGAGCAGTTCTTC.

This sequence joins TRBV3-1 (or the pseudogene TRBV3-2) and TRBJ2-1, with 8 bases lining up with TRBD2. This CDR3 region has 15 residues. Germline V gene lookup returns CDR1 LGHDT and CDR2 YNNKEL (reference sequence). V was clipped by 1 base and J by 6 bases; unmatched bases: 5. CDR3 amino acids: CASSQAAGGSNEQFF. As DNA, the CDR3 is TGTGCCAGCAGCCAAGCGGCGGGAGGAAGCAATGAGCAGTTCTTC.

The chain joins TRBV25-1 to TRBJ2-7; D is undetermined. Trimming pared 4 bases from V and 0 bases from J, leaving 13 bases between. The CDR3 covers 15 residues. Looked up from germline, CDR1 is MGHDK and CDR2 is SYGVNS. The CDR3 is CASSAADTSSYEQYF. DNA of the CDR3: TGTGCCAGCAGTGCAGCCGACACATCCTCCTACGAGCAGTACTTC.

The genes are TRBV5-6 and TRBJ2-7; weak D call: TRBD2 (6 bases). V shed 1 base and J shed 5 bases, with 16 bases lying between them. The CDR3 consists of 15 residues. From germline, CDR1 is SGHDT and CDR2 YYEEEE. The chain's CDR3 is CASSLFGGINDEQYF. As DNA, the CDR3 is TGTGCCAGCAGCTTGTTCGGCGGGATTAACGACGAGCAGTACTTC.

This clone has just one count. V is TRBV9 and J is TRBJ2-5; D is perhaps TRBD2 (6 bases). The length of the CDR3 is 15 residues. V shed 4 bases and J shed 5 bases, with 18 bases lying between them. Germline loops: CDR1 SGDLS, CDR2 YYNGEE. The CDR3 loop is CASSIRPGEGETQYF. In DNA, the CDR3 is TGTGCCAGCAGCATCAGGCCGGGAGAGGGGGAGACCCAGTACTTC.

The genes are TRBV5-4 and TRBJ2-3; D perhaps matches TRBD2 (6 bases). There are 15 residues in the CDR3. Trimming cost V 4 bases and J 2 bases, with 14 bases left between them. Germline loops: CDR1 SGHNT, CDR2 YYREEE (reference sequence). The CDR3 is CASSEDGGYTDTQYF. The CDR3 DNA reads as TGTGCCAGCAGCGAAGACGGGGGATACACAGATACGCAGTATTTT.

This chain joins TRBV19 and TRBJ2-1; 7 bases fit TRBD2. Per the germline V gene, CDR1 is LNHDA and CDR2 is SQIVND (reference sequence). The trim removed 10 bases at V and 8 bases at J, leaving 17 bases unmatched. The CDR3 sequence is 15 residues long. The CDR3 loop is CATKRSSGAGDEQFF. The CDR3 DNA follows: TGTGCCACCAAACGGTCTAGCGGAGCTGGAGATGAGCAGTTCTTC.

The rearrangement links TRBV7-9 to TRBJ2-5, with 10 bases identical to TRBD2. Looked up from germline, CDR1 is SEHNR and CDR2 is FQNEAQ (reference sequence). The CDR3 extends over 19 amino acids. V lost 4 bases and J lost 0; bases outside the gene matches: 14. This CDR3 reads CASSSLTSGDEPYQETQYF. Written as DNA, the CDR3 is TGTGCCAGCAGCTCTTTAACTAGCGGGGATGAACCGTACCAAGAGACCCAGTACTTC. Drawing the rest from reference TRBV7-9 and TRBJ2-5, the complete variable domain is DTGVSQNPRHKITKRGQNVTFRCDPISEHNRLYWYRQTLGQGPEFLTYFQNEAQLEKSRLLSDRFSAERPKGSFSTLEIQRTEQGDSAMYLCASSSLTSGDEPYQETQYFGPGTRLLVL.

This clone has only one observation. The chain has TRBV5-8 and TRBJ1-4, with 8 bases identical to TRBD1. The CDR3 has 15 amino acids. Germline values: CDR1 SGHTS, CDR2 YDEGEE. The J segment lost 6 bases and the V segment lost 0 bases, leaving 4 bases of the junction unmatched. CDR3 bases: TGTGCCAGCAGCTTGGGGACAGGGAGTGATGAAAAACTGTTTTTT. This translates into CASSLGTGSDEKLFF.

V and J are TRBV2 and TRBJ2-4; a weak D match, TRBD1 (6 bases). Trimming stripped 0 bases from V and 3 bases from J, with 9 bases between. From germline, CDR1 is SNHLY and CDR2 FYNNEI. The length of the CDR3 is 15 residues. The CDR3 reads CASSEAGAVKNIQYF. DNA of the CDR3: TGTGCCAGCAGTGAAGCGGGGGCAGTCAAAAACATTCAGTACTTC.

V is TRBV12-3 or TRBV12-4 and J is TRBJ2-1; D is perhaps TRBD2 (6 bases). V was pared by 6 bases and J by 4 bases, with 10 bases between. This CDR3 has 13 residues. CDR3 sequence: CASRRDLYNEQFF. CDR3 nucleotides: TGTGCCAGCAGGCGGGACTTATACAATGAGCAGTTCTTC.

The V call is TRBV10-2, the J call TRBJ2-2; 12 nucleotides line up with TRBD2. Germline CDR1 reads WSHSY; CDR2 reads SAAADI. V lost 7 bases, J lost 6 bases, and 3 bases stayed unmatched. The CDR3 is made up of 14 amino acids. This chain's CDR3 is CASTSGRDPGELFF. The CDR3 region has the DNA TGCGCCAGCACTAGCGGGAGGGATCCCGGGGAGCTGTTTTTT.

This clone was counted a few times. The chain is built from TRBV5-1 and TRBJ1-2; 7 nucleotides match TRBD1. Germline V lookup: CDR1 SGHRS, CDR2 YFSETQ. This CDR3 region has 16 residues. V dropped 3 bases and J dropped 0; count of bases not matched to a gene: 8. The CDR3 here is CASSWTNQGANYGYTF. CDR3 DNA: TGCGCCAGCAGCTGGACGAATCAGGGGGCTAACTATGGCTACACCTTC.